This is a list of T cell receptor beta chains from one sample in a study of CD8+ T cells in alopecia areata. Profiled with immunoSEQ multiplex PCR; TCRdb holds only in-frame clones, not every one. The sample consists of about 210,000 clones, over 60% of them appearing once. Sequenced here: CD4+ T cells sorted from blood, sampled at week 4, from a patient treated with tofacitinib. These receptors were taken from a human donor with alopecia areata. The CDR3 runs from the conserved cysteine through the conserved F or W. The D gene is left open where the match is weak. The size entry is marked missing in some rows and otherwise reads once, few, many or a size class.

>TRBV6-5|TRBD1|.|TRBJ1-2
CASSQGASAYGYTF
TGTGCCAGCAGCCAGGGGGCGAGCGCCTATGGCTACACCTTC
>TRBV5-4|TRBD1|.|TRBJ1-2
CASSWTGTNYGYTF
TGTGCCAGCAGCTGGACAGGGACCAACTATGGCTACACCTTC
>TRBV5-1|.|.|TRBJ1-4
CASRVGVNEKLFF
TGCGCCAGCAGAGTGGGGGTAAATGAAAAACTGTTTTTT
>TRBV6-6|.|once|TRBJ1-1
CASSALGGGTEAFF
TGTGCCAGCAGTGCCTTAGGAGGAGGGACTGAAGCTTTCTTT
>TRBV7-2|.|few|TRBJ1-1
CASSSPEGERTEAFF
TGTGCCAGCAGCTCCCCGGAGGGGGAGAGGACTGAAGCTTTCTTT
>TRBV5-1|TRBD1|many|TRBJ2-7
CASSLAPTGAYEQYF
TGCGCCAGCAGCTTGGCCCCAACAGGGGCCTACGAGCAGTACTTC
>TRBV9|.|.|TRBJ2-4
CASSAPVGGSKNIQYF
TGTGCCAGCAGCGCCCCGGTGGGGGGATCCAAAAACATTCAGTACTTC
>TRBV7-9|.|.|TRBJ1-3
CASSMDRVNTIYF
TGTGCCAGCAGCATGGACCGCGTAAACACCATATATTTT
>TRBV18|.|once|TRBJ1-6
CASSLSPRGNSPLHF
TGTGCCAGCTCACTTTCTCCCAGGGGAAATTCACCCCTCCACTTT
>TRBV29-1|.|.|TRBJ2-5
CSVDRTAQETQYF
TGCAGCGTTGACAGGACAGCGCAAGAGACCCAGTACTTC
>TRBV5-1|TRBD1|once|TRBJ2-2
CASTPEGQGRTGELSF
TGCGCCAGCACCCCCGAGGGACAGGGTCGCACCGGGGAGCTGTCTTTT
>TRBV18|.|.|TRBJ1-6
CASSPQPGGRSPLHF
TGTGCCAGCTCACCCCAACCGGGAGGGAGATCACCCCTCCACTTT
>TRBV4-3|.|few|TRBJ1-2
CASSHTYGALYTF
TGCGCCAGCAGCCACACATATGGGGCTTTATACACCTTC
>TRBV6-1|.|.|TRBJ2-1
CASRIFGGNEQFF
TGTGCCAGCAGAATCTTCGGTGGGAATGAGCAGTTCTTC
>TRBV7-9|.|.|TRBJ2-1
CASSHAGRGNNEQFF
TGTGCCAGCAGTCACGCTGGGCGGGGCAACAATGAGCAGTTCTTC
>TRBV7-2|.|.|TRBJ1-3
CASTTANLGNTIYF
TGTGCCAGCACAACAGCTAATCTGGGAAACACCATATATTTT
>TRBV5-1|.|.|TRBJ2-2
CASSFRDYGELFF
TGCGCCAGCAGCTTCCGGGATTACGGGGAGCTGTTTTTT
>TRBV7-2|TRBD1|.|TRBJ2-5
CASSQMRGQGEWTQYF
TGTGCCAGCAGCCAGATGCGCGGACAGGGAGAGTGGACCCAGTACTTC
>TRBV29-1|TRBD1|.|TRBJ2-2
CSVRTGVDTGELFF
TGCAGCGTTCGGACAGGGGTGGACACCGGGGAGCTGTTTTTT
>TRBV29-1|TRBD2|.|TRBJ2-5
CSVESGGETQYF
TGCAGCGTAGAGTCCGGGGGGGAGACCCAGTACTTC
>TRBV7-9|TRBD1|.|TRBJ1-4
CASNVAGTGVEKLFF
TGTGCCAGCAATGTAGCCGGGACAGGGGTTGAAAAACTGTTTTTT
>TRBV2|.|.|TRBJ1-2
CASRAQVYGYTF
TGTGCCAGCAGGGCCCAGGTGTATGGCTACACCTTC
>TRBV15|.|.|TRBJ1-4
CATSTEGTYNEKLFF
TGTGCCACCAGCACAGAGGGGACGTATAATGAAAAACTGTTTTTT
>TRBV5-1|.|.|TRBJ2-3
CASSLPRTSDTQYF
TGCGCCAGCAGCTTGCCCCGGACTTCAGATACGCAGTATTTT
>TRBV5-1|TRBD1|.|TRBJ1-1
CASSLTGGTEAFF
TGCGCCAGCAGCTTGACAGGGGGCACTGAAGCTTTCTTT
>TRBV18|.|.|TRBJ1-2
CASSPSTGLNYGYTF
TGTGCCAGCTCACCCTCGACAGGCCTTAACTATGGCTACACCTTC
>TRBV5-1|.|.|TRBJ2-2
CASGSGQITGELFF
TGCGCCAGCGGCTCCGGACAGATCACCGGGGAGCTGTTTTTT
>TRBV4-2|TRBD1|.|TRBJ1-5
CASSQAAGTGGNQPQHF
TGTGCCAGCAGCCAAGCCGCCGGGACAGGGGGCAATCAGCCCCAGCATTTT
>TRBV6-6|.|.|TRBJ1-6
CVTSGRAASPLHF
TGCGTCACCTCGGGCAGGGCGGCTTCACCCCTCCACTTT
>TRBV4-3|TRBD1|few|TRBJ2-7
CASSQAHLGTGAWEQYF
TGCGCCAGCAGCCAAGCTCATCTCGGGACAGGGGCGTGGGAGCAGTACTTC
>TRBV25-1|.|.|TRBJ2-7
CASSERGGSYEQYF
TGTGCCAGCAGTGAAAGAGGGGGGTCCTACGAGCAGTACTTC
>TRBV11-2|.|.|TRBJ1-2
CASSLDLWGSYGYTF
TGTGCCAGCAGCTTAGATCTCTGGGGGTCCTATGGCTACACCTTC
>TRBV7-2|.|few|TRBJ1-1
CASSLVWGDTEAFF
TGTGCCAGCAGTTTAGTGTGGGGGGACACTGAAGCTTTCTTT
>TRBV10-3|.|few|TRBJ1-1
CAISNNAQTEAFF
TGTGCCATCAGCAACAATGCCCAAACTGAAGCTTTCTTT
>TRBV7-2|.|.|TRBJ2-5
CASSPRPRETQYF
TGTGCCAGCAGCCCCCGACCCCGGGAGACCCAGTACTTC
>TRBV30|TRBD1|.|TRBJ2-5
CAWSGFRGPRETQYF
TGTGCCTGGAGTGGATTCAGGGGGCCGCGGGAGACCCAGTACTTC
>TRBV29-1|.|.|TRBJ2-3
CSAMRFGGTDTQYF
TGCAGCGCCATGAGGTTTGGAGGCACAGATACGCAGTATTTT
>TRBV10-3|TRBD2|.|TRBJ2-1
CAISPAGAAYNEQFF
TGTGCCATCAGCCCAGCGGGGGCGGCTTACAATGAGCAGTTCTTC
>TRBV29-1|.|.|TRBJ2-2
CSVRDVTGELFF
TGCAGCGTCAGGGACGTTACCGGGGAGCTGTTTTTT
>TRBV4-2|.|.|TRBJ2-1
CASSQLLLKGGEGEQFF
TGTGCCAGCAGCCAGCTCCTCCTTAAGGGGGGGGAGGGTGAGCAGTTCTTC
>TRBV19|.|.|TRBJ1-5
CASSIEPSNQPQHF
TGTGCCAGTAGTATAGAACCGTCTAATCAGCCCCAGCATTTT
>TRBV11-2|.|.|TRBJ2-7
CASIGGGTAAYEQYF
TGTGCCAGCATCGGAGGGGGGACAGCGGCCTACGAGCAGTACTTC
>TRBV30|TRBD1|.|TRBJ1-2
CAWMLQGAGYTF
TGTGCCTGGATGTTACAGGGGGCGGGCTACACCTTC
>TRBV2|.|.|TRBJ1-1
CASSGAQGNTEAFF
TGTGCCAGCAGTGGCGCACAGGGAAACACTGAAGCTTTCTTT
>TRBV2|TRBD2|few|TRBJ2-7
CASSGTSYEQYF
TGTGCCAGCAGCGGGACTAGCTACGAGCAGTACTTC